These T cell receptor beta chains were read from a single sample in a study of blood T cell repertoires in COVID-19. Measured with immunoSEQ multiplex PCR; TCRdb has only the in-frame clones, and not every one. Here the sample spans about 440,000 clones, about 92% being singletons. The sequenced sample consisted of PBMCs or T cells enriched from blood (not recorded which). All receptors derive from a man younger than 35 who had recovered from COVID-19. The CDR3 runs from the conserved cysteine through the conserved F or W. The D gene is left open where the match is weak. Rows give clone size only sometimes, using once, few, many, or a class for an expanded clone.

CASSPLMLPTGGVEGYTF	TGTGCCAGCAGCCCGCTAATGCTGCCGACAGGGGGTGTCGAAGGCTACACCTTC	once	18	TRBD1	TRBJ1-2	TRBV14
CASSLVFLSGQSNQPQHF	TGTGCCAGCAGCTTGGTTTTTTTGTCGGGACAGAGTAATCAGCCCCAGCATTTT	.	18	TRBD1	TRBJ1-5	TRBV5-5
CASSAKTGAGYGYTF	TGTGCCAGCAGCGCAAAGACAGGGGCCGGCTATGGCTACACCTTC	.	15	TRBD1	TRBJ1-2	TRBV2
CASSPLTSGGAQYF	TGTGCCAGCAGCCCGTTGACTAGCGGGGGGGCCCAGTACTTC	.	14	TRBD2	TRBJ2-5	TRBV7-9
CASSLGGYSNQPQHF	TGTGCCAGCAGCTTAGGAGGCTATAGCAATCAGCCCCAGCATTTT	.	15	.	TRBJ1-5	TRBV7-8
CASSLDPGYTEAFF	TGTGCCAGCAGCTTGGATCCGGGTTACACTGAAGCTTTCTTT	.	14	.	TRBJ1-1	TRBV5-6
CASSSGGETQYF	TGTGCCAGCTCCTCTGGCGGGGAGACCCAGTACTTC	.	12	.	TRBJ2-5	TRBV18
CASSTGMSTGELFF	TGCGCCAGCTCTACAGGGATGTCGACCGGGGAGCTGTTTTTT	.	14	.	TRBJ2-2	TRBV10-2
CASSQGGSGGYTF	TGTGCCAGCAGCCAGGGAGGGAGCGGTGGCTACACCTTC	.	13	.	TRBJ1-2	TRBV3-1/TRBV3-2
CASMGTGGAHYGYTF	TGTGCCAGTATGGGGACAGGGGGCGCCCACTATGGCTACACCTTC	.	15	TRBD1	TRBJ1-2	TRBV19
CASSYGTGWEDTQYF	TGCGCCAGCAGCTATGGGACAGGCTGGGAGGATACGCAGTATTTT	.	15	TRBD1	TRBJ2-3	TRBV5-1
CASSLRGWENEQFF	TGTGCCAGCAGTTTAAGGGGCTGGGAAAATGAGCAGTTCTTC	.	14	.	TRBJ2-1	TRBV27
CASIPGSSYNSPLHF	TGTGCCAGTATACCCGGGAGCTCCTATAATTCACCCCTCCACTTT	.	15	.	TRBJ1-6	TRBV19
CASRPSGSIDTQYF	TGTGCCAGTCGCCCTTCCGGGAGCATCGATACGCAGTATTTT	.	14	.	TRBJ2-3	TRBV5-4
CASSFTGAPTDTQYF	TGTGCCAGCAGCTTCACTGGGGCCCCCACAGATACGCAGTATTTT	.	15	.	TRBJ2-3	TRBV6-5
CASSLLQGGSTEAFF	TGTGCCAGCAGCTTACTTCAAGGGGGAAGCACTGAAGCTTTCTTT	.	15	.	TRBJ1-1	TRBV5-5
CASSAWTSNTGELFF	TGCGCCAGCAGTGCATGGACTAGCAACACCGGGGAGCTGTTTTTT	.	15	TRBD2	TRBJ2-2	TRBV10-1
CASSYGSGRMSYEQYF	TGTGCCAGCAGCTACGGTAGCGGGAGGATGTCCTACGAGCAGTACTTC	.	16	TRBD2	TRBJ2-7	TRBV2
CASSRNTGGTGNTIYF	TGTGCCAGCAGCCGAAATACAGGGGGCACTGGAAACACCATATATTTT	.	16	TRBD1	TRBJ1-3	TRBV7-8
CAISESSLPHYGYTF	TGTGCCATCAGTGAGTCGAGCCTTCCGCATTATGGCTACACCTTC	.	15	.	TRBJ1-2	TRBV10-3
CASKRELRLEQYF	TGTGCCAGCAAGCGGGAGTTGAGACTCGAGCAGTACTTC	.	13	TRBD2	TRBJ2-7	TRBV6-5
CASSQDRGQPDTEAFF	TGTGCCAGCAGCCAAGATCGGGGACAGCCCGACACTGAAGCTTTCTTT	few	16	TRBD1	TRBJ1-1	TRBV3-1/TRBV3-2
CASSPTGQRTNYGYTF	TGTGCCAGCTCACCTACTGGACAGCGAACAAACTATGGCTACACCTTC	.	16	.	TRBJ1-2	TRBV18
CASSSSWTGGAGYEQYF	TGCGCCAGCAGCTCCTCCTGGACAGGGGGCGCAGGATACGAGCAGTACTTC	.	17	TRBD1	TRBJ2-7	TRBV5-1
CASSLVGGPRGEQFF	TGTGCCAGCAGCTTGGTGGGGGGGCCGAGGGGTGAGCAGTTCTTC	.	15	.	TRBJ2-1	TRBV5-6
CASSMGLAAEFSYEQYF	TGCGCCAGCAGCATGGGACTAGCGGCTGAGTTCTCCTACGAGCAGTACTTC	.	17	TRBD2	TRBJ2-7	TRBV5-1
CASTGNTEAFF	TGTGCCAGTACAGGGAACACTGAAGCTTTCTTT	.	11	.	TRBJ1-1	TRBV28
CASSEALVAGTEAFF	TGTGCCAGCAGTGAAGCGCTTGTCGCGGGGACTGAAGCTTTCTTT	once	15	.	TRBJ1-1	TRBV6-1
CASSRPTGGYTF	TGTGCCAGCAGCCGCCCTACAGGGGGATACACCTTC	once	12	TRBD1	TRBJ1-2	TRBV7-9
CASSQGTYEQYF	TGTGCCAGCAGTCAGGGTACCTACGAGCAGTACTTC	.	12	.	TRBJ2-7	TRBV27
CASSATENYGYTF	TGTGCCAGCAGTGCTACAGAAAACTATGGCTACACCTTC	.	13	.	TRBJ1-2	TRBV2
CASNPPGGRVLFF	TGTGCCAGCAACCCACCCGGCGGGAGAGTCCTGTTCTTC	.	13	TRBD2	TRBJ2-1	TRBV3-1/TRBV3-2
CASSAGQGEGYTF	TGTGCCAGCTCAGCGGGACAGGGAGAAGGCTACACCTTC	.	13	TRBD1	TRBJ1-2	TRBV18
CASSQVGVSSYNEQFF	TGTGCCAGCAGCCAAGTAGGGGTAAGCTCCTACAATGAGCAGTTCTTC	.	16	.	TRBJ2-1	TRBV4-2
CAISEASGSKVETQYF	TGTGCCATCAGTGAGGCTAGCGGGAGTAAGGTAGAGACCCAGTACTTC	.	16	TRBD2	TRBJ2-5	TRBV10-3
CASSLREGDTQYF	TGCGCCAGCAGCTTGAGGGAGGGAGATACGCAGTATTTT	.	13	TRBD2	TRBJ2-3	TRBV5-1
CASSYTQESNQPQHF	TGTGCCAGCAGTTACACCCAGGAAAGCAATCAGCCCCAGCATTTT	.	15	.	TRBJ1-5	TRBV6-5
CASTGLAYGYTF	TGTGCCAGCACTGGATTAGCCTATGGCTACACCTTC	.	12	.	TRBJ1-2	TRBV2